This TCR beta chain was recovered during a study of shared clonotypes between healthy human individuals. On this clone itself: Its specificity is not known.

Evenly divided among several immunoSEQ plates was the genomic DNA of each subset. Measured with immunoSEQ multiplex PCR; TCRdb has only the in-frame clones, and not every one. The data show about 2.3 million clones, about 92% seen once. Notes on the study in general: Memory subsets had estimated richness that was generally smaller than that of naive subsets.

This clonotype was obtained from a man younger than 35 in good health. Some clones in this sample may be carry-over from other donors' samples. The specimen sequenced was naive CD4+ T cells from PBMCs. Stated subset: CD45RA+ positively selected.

Written as DNA, the CDR3 is TGTGCCAGCAGTTACTCGATACTAGCGGGCCAAGAGACCCAGTACTTC. Translated, it gives CASSYSILAGQETQYF. The chain carries TRBV6-5 and TRBJ2-5; 9 bases match TRBD2. V was pared by 0 bases and J by 1 base, with 3 bases of the junction left unmatched. The CDR3 has 16 residues. CDR1 and CDR2 from the germline V gene are MNHEY and SVGAGI.